This TCR beta chain stems from a study of blood T cell repertoires in COVID-19. For the study at large: Material from acute and convalescent COVID-19 was sourced from the United States, Italy and Spain. Sample material is recorded as cDNA or gDNA derived from T cells, B-cell-depleted T cells, or PBMCs.

V lost 4 bases and J 1 base, leaving 7 bases between the germline ends. Germline lookup yields CDR1 SGHAT and CDR2 FQDESV (reference sequence). The CDR3 spans 13 residues. Per the original data handling: Amplification from reference gene primers served as the basis for estimated nucleated cell counts. The data were produced by immunoSEQ multiplex PCR, yet TCRdb's version contains in-frame clones alone and is incomplete. V and J calls and clone size are those listed in that table; D and trimming were worked out from the DNA. The sample consists of 120,000 to 150,000 clones, approximately 85% of them appearing once. Seattle cases were enrolled at active infection and followed longitudinally.

Sample: peripheral blood. This TCR derives from a woman in her fifties or sixties with COVID-19, enrolled during active disease. This sequence joins TRBV11-1 and TRBJ1-1, with no clear D. CDR3: CASSSYPNTEAFF. CDR3 coding DNA: TGTGCCAGCAGCTCGTATCCGAACACTGAAGCTTTCTTT.